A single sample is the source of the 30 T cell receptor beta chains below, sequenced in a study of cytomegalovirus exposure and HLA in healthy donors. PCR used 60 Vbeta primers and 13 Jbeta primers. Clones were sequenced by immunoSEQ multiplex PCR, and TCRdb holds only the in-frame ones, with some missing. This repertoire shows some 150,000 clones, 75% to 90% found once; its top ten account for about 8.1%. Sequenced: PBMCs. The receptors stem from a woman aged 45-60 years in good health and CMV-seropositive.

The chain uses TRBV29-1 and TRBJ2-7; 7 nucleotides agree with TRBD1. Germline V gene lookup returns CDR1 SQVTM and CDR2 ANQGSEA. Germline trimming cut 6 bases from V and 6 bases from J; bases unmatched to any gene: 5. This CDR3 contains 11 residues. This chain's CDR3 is CSVQGGGEQYF. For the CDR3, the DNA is TGCAGCGTCCAAGGGGGCGGCGAGCAGTACTTC.

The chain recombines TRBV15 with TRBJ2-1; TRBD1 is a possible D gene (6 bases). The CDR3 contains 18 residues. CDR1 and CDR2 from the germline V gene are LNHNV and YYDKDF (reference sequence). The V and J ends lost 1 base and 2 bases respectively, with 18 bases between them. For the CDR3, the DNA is TGTGCCACCAGCAGAGGTCAGGGGAGTCGGGGAGCCTACAATGAGCAGTTCTTC. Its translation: CATSRGQGSRGAYNEQFF.

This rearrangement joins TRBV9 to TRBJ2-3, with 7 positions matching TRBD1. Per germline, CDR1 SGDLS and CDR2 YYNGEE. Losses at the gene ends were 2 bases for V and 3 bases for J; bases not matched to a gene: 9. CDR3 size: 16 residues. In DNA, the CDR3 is TGTGCCAGCAGCGTCCGACAGGGTTTAGGTACAGATACGCAGTATTTT. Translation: CASSVRQGLGTDTQYF.

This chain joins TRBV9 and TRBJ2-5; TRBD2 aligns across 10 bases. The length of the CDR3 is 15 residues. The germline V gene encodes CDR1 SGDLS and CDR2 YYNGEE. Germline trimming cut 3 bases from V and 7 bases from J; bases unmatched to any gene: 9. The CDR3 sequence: CASSGLAGGVGTQYF. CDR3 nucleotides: TGTGCCAGCAGCGGTTTAGCGGGAGGAGTCGGGACCCAGTACTTC.

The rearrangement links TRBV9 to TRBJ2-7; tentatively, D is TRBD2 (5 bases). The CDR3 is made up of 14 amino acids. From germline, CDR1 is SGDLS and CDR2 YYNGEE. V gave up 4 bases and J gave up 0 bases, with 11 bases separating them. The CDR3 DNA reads TGTGCCAGCAGCATAACTAGTGCCTCCTACGAGCAGTACTTC. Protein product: CASSITSASYEQYF.

In DNA, the CDR3 is TGTGCCAGCAGCCGGACTAGCGCGGGGTGGGATACGCAGTATTTT. As protein: CASSRTSAGWDTQYF. The chain links TRBV5-5 to TRBJ2-3, with 9 bases that match TRBD2. CDR3 length equals 15 residues. Germline CDR1 is SGHKS and CDR2 is YYEKEE (reference sequence). Trimming took 4 bases from V and 6 from J; bases not matched to a gene: 9.

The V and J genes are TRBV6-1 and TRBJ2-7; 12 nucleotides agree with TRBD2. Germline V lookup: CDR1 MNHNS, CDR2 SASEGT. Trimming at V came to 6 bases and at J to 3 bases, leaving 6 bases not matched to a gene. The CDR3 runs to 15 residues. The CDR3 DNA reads TGTGCCAGCAGACTAGCGGGAGGTTCGGGCTACGAGCAGTACTTC. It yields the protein CASRLAGGSGYEQYF.

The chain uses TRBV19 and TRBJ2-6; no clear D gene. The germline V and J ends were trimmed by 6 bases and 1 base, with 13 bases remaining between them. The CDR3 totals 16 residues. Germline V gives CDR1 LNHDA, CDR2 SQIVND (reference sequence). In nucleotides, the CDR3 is TGTGCCAGTAGCTACCTGTTGTCATCTGGGGCCAACGTCCTGACTTTC. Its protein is CASSYLLSSGANVLTF. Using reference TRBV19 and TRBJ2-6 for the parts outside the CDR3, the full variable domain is DGGITQSPKYLFRKEGQNVTLSCEQNLNHDAMYWYRQDPGQGLRLIYYSQIVNDFQKGDIAEGYSVSREKKESFPLTVTSAQKNPTAFYLCASSYLLSSGANVLTFGAGSRLTVL.

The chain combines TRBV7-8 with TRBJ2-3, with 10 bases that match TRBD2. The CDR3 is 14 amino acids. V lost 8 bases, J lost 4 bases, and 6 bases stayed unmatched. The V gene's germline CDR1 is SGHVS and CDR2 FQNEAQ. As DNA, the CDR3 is TGTGCCAGCTTCGGGACTAGCGAGGCAGATACGCAGTATTTT. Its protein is CASFGTSEADTQYF.

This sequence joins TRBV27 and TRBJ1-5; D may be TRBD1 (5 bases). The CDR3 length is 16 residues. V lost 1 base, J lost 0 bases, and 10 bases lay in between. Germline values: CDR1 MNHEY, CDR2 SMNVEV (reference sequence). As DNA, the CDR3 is TGTGCCAGCAGTTTATGGGGCAGGGTTAGCAATCAGCCCCAGCATTTT. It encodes CASSLWGRVSNQPQHF.

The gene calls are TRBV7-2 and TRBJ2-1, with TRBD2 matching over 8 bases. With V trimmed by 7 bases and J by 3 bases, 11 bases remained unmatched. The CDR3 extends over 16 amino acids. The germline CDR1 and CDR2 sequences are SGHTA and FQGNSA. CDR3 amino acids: CASTPRTSGSYNEQFF. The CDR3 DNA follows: TGTGCCAGCACCCCTCGGACGAGCGGGAGCTACAATGAGCAGTTCTTC.

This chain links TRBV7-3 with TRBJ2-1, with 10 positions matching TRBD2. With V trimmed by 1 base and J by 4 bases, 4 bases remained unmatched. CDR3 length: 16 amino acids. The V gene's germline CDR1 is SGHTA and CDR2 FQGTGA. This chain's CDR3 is CASSLMAGLAYNEQFF. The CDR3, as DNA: TGTGCCAGCAGCTTAATGGCGGGACTAGCGTACAATGAGCAGTTCTTC. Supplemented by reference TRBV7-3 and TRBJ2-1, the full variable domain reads GAGVSQTPSNKVTEKGKYVELRCDPISGHTALYWYRQSLGQGPEFLIYFQGTGAADDSGLPNDRFFAVRPEGSVSTLKIQRTERGDSAVYLCASSLMAGLAYNEQFFGPGTRLTVL.

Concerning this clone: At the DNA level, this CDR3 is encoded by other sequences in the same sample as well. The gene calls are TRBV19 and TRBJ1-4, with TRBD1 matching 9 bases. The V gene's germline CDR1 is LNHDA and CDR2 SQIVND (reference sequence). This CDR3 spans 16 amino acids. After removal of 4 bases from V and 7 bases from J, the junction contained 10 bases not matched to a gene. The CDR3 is CASSKRPGQGGEKLFF. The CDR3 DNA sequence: TGTGCCAGTAGTAAGAGACCGGGACAGGGTGGTGAAAAACTGTTTTTT.

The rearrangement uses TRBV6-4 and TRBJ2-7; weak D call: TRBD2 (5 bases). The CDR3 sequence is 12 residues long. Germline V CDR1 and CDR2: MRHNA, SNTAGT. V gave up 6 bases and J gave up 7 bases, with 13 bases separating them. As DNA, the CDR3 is TGTGCCAGCAGCCGAACCCCGGGGGAGCAGTACTTC. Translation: CASSRTPGEQYF.

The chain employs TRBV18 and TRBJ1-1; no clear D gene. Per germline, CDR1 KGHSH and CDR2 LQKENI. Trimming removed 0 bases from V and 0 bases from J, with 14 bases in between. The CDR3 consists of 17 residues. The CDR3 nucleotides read TGTGCCAGCTCACCACCTCCGGGAGTGAGAATGAACACTGAAGCTTTCTTT. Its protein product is CASSPPPGVRMNTEAFF.

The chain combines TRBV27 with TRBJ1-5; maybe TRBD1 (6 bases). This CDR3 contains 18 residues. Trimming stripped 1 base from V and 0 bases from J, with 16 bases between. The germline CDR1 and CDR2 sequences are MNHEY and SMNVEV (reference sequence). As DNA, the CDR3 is TGTGCCAGCAGTTTATTATCGTCAGGGGATAATAGCAATCAGCCCCAGCATTTT. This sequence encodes CASSLLSSGDNSNQPQHF.

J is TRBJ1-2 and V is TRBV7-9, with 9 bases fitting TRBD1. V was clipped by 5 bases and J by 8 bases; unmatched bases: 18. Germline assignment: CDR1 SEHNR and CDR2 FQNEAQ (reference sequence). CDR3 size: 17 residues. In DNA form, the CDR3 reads TGTGCCAGCAGCCCTTCCCGGACAGGGGCAGGGCGATGGGGCTACACCTTC. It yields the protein CASSPSRTGAGRWGYTF.

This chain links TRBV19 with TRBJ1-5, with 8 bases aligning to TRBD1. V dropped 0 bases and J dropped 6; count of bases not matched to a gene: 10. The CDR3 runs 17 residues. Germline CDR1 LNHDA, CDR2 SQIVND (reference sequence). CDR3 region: CASSIEIDRGRIQPQHF. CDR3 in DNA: TGTGCCAGTAGTATAGAAATCGACAGGGGCCGGATTCAGCCCCAGCATTTT.

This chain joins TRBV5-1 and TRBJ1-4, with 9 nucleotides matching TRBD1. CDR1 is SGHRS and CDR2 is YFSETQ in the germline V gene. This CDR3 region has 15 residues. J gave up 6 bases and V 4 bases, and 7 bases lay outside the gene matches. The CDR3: CASSPLTGGYEKLFF. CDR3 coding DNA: TGCGCCAGCAGCCCCCTAACAGGGGGCTATGAAAAACTGTTTTTT.

The CDR3 DNA reads TGTGCCAGCACCGTAGCGACCGGACTTTTCTTCCAAGAGACCCAGTACTTC. Its protein is CASTVATGLFFQETQYF. The chain carries TRBV7-9 and TRBJ2-5; D might be TRBD2 (5 bases). Per the germline V gene, CDR1 is SEHNR and CDR2 is FQNEAQ (reference sequence). This CDR3 region has 17 residues. Deletions cut 7 bases from V and 1 base from J, with 22 bases between.

CDR3 sequence: CASSEYLGIGGYEQYF. The CDR3, as DNA: TGTGCCAGCAGTGAATATCTCGGGATAGGAGGGTACGAGCAGTACTTC. This sequence joins TRBV2 and TRBJ2-7, with D possibly being TRBD2 (6 bases). Germline CDR1 and CDR2: SNHLY and FYNNEI. There are 16 residues in the CDR3. V was shortened by 2 bases and J by 4 bases, with 18 bases between the two germline ends. The whole variable domain, remainder taken from reference TRBV2 and TRBJ2-7, is EPEVTQTPSHQVTQMGQEVILRCVPISNHLYFYWYRQILGQKVEFLVSFYNNEISEKSEIFDDQFSVERPDGSNFTLKIRSTKLEDSAMYFCASSEYLGIGGYEQYFGPGTRLTVT.

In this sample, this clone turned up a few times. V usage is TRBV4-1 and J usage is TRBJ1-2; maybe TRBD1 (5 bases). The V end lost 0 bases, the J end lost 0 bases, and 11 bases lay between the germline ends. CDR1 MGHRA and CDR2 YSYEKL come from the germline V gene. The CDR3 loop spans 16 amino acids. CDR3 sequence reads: CASSQDPRGPNYGYTF. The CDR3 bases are TGCGCCAGCAGCCAAGATCCGCGGGGCCCTAACTATGGCTACACCTTC.

This chain's CDR3 is CASSWAGQGGNQPQHF. CDR3 coding DNA: TGCGCCAGCAGCTGGGCCGGCCAGGGGGGCAATCAGCCCCAGCATTTT. The chain uses TRBV4-1 and TRBJ1-5; 7 bases are shared with TRBD1. With V trimmed by 5 bases and J by 2 bases, 9 bases remained unmatched. This CDR3 contains 16 residues. CDR1 is MGHRA, CDR2 YSYEKL, per germline.

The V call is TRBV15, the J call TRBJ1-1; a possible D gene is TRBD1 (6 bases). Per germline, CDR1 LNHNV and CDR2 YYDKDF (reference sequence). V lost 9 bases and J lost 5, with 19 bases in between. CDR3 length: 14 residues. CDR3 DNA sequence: TGTGCCACGACAAACAGGGCCGTCTCGACTGAAGCTTTCTTT. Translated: CATTNRAVSTEAFF.

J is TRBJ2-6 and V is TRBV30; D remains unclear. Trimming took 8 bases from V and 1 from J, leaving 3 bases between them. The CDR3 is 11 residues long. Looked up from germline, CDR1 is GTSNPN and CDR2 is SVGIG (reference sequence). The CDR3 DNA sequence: TGTGCCCATTCTGGGGCCAACGTCCTGACTTTC. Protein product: CAHSGANVLTF.

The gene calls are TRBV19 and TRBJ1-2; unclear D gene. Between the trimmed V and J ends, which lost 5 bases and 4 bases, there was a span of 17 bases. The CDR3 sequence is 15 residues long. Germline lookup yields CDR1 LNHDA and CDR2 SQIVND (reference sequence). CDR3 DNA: TGTGCCAGTAGTGTGTCGGAGGGCATAATCTATGGCTACACCTTC. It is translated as CASSVSEGIIYGYTF.

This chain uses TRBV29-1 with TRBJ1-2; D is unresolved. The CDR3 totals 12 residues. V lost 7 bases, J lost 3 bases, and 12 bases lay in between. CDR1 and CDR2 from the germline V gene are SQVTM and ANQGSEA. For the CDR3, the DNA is TGCAGCGCTGTGAGTGGTGACTATGGCTACACCTTC. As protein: CSAVSGDYGYTF.

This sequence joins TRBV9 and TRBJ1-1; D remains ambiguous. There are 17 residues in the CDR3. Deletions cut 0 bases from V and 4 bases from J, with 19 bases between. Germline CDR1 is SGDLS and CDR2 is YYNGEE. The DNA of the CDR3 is TGTGCCAGCAGCGTAGACCCGGGGAGCCACCTTGTCACTGAAGCTTTCTTT. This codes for CASSVDPGSHLVTEAFF. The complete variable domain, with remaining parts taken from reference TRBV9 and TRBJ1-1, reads DSGVTQTPKHLITATGQRVTLRCSPRSGDLSVYWYQQSLDQGLQFLIQYYNGEERAKGNILERFSAQQFPDLHSELNLSSLELGDSALYFCASSVDPGSHLVTEAFFGQGTRLTVV.

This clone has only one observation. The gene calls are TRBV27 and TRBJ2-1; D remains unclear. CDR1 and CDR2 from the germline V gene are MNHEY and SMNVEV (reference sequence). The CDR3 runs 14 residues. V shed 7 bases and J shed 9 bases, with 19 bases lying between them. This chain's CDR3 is CASNKVGSLTEQFF. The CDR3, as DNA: TGTGCCAGCAACAAAGTGGGCTCTTTGACTGAGCAGTTCTTC.

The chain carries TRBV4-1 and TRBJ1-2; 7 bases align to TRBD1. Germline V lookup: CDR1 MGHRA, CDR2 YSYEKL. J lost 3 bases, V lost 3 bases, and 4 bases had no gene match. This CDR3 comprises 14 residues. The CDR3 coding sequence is TGCGCCAGCAGCCAGACAGGGAGATACTATGGCTACACCTTC. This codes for CASSQTGRYYGYTF.